These T cell receptor beta chains were read from a single sample in a study of human T cells and chemical hapten exposure. TCRdb independently ran MiXCR on the RACE reads; one entry per CDR3 protein. The sample lists 110,000 to 150,000 distinct CDR3 sequences; about 12% were seen once. This sample comprised whole blood, obtained in connection with sensitization to the hapten diphenylcyclopropenone (DPC). Every receptor here comes from a woman between 50 and 59 years old with alopecia areata. Some clones in this sample may be carry-over from other donors' samples. Both conserved end residues are part of each CDR3. A D gene is named only where the DNA matches it firmly. Some rows have no size entry. The others give once, few or many, or a class for an expanded clone.

>TRBV5-1|TRBJ2-1|TRBD2|-
CASSPRPGTSGMYAEQFF
TGCGCCAGCAGCCCACGTCCCGGGACTAGCGGGATGTATGCTGAGCAGTTCTTC
>TRBV12-3/TRBV12-4|TRBJ2-6|-|-
CASRRIGSGANVLTF
TGTGCCAGCAGGAGGATTGGCTCTGGGGCCAACGTCCTGACTTTC
>TRBV3-2|TRBJ2-1|-|few
CASSHSIAGGRNEQFF
TGTGCCAGCAGCCACTCAATAGCGGGAGGAAGGAATGAGCAGTTCTTC
>TRBV3-2|TRBJ2-7|-|-
CASSSSLRSDSYEQYF
TGTGCCAGCAGCTCGTCACTGCGGTCAGATTCCTACGAGCAGTACTTC
>TRBV18|TRBJ2-1|TRBD2|few
CASSPPGSGRVDEQFF
TGTGCCAGCTCACCACCAGGCAGCGGGAGGGTGGATGAGCAGTTCTTC
>TRBV20-1|TRBJ2-7|-|many
CSGLRVSAYEQYF
TGCAGTGGCCTCAGGGTCTCGGCCTACGAGCAGTACTTC
>TRBV5-1|TRBJ2-3|TRBD2|-
CASSLASLAGGPRTDTQYF
TGCGCCAGCAGCTTGGCCAGTCTAGCGGGAGGGCCGCGCACAGATACGCAGTATTTT
>TRBV6-2/TRBV6-3|TRBJ1-1|-|-
CASKGLTEAFF
TGTGCCAGCAAAGGACTTACTGAAGCTTTCTTT
>TRBV5-4|TRBJ1-2|-|few
CASSLGAGTPDYGYTF
TGTGCCAGCAGCTTGGGGGCGGGGACTCCTGACTATGGCTACACCTTC
>TRBV18|TRBJ1-5|-|-
CASSPLQFRDSNQPQHF
TGTGCCAGCTCACCCCTTCAATTCCGGGACAGCAATCAGCCCCAGCATTTT
>TRBV6-5|TRBJ1-4|TRBD1|-
CASSYSTGANEKLFF
TGTGCCAGCAGTTACTCCACAGGGGCTAATGAAAAACTGTTTTTT
>TRBV7-9|TRBJ2-7|TRBD1|-
CASSGRGRGLNEQYF
TGTGCCAGCAGCGGCAGGGGGCGAGGATTGAACGAGCAGTACTTC
>TRBV20-1|TRBJ2-7|TRBD2|-
CSAERTSGNDEQYF
TGCAGTGCAGAACGGACTAGCGGGAATGACGAGCAGTACTTC